These T cell receptor beta chains were read from a single sample in a study of human T cells and chemical hapten exposure. Each CDR3 protein gets one entry after TCRdb re-called the RACE reads with MiXCR. The data hold some 330,000 distinct CDR3 sequences, with around 5.5% observed a single time. The sequencing used whole blood, collected in connection with sensitization to the hapten diphenylcyclopropenone (DPC). The receptors were gathered from a woman aged 18-30 years with alopecia areata. Some clones in this sample may be carry-over from other donors' samples. Each CDR3 is given with its conserved first and last residue. D genes are given only for firm matches. Size values are once, few and many counts, or a class for expanded clones, and some rows have none.

>TRBJ2-5|many|-|TRBV28
CASCLFRGQGTQYF
TGTGCCAGCTGCCTTTTCAGGGGTCAAGGGACCCAGTACTTC
>TRBJ2-7|-|-|TRBV3-1
CASSPGTLGREQYF
TGTGCCAGCAGCCCCGGGACCCTAGGTAGGGAGCAGTACTTC
>TRBJ2-5|few|-|TRBV9
CASSVASGLKETQYF
TGCGCCAGCAGCGTAGCCTCCGGGTTGAAAGAGACCCAGTACTTC
>TRBJ1-2|few|-|TRBV20-1
CSARGRESYGYTF
TGCAGTGCCAGGGGCAGGGAATCCTATGGCTACACCTTC
>TRBJ1-2|many|TRBD1|TRBV6-6
CASSATGTEGSSNYGYTF
TGTGCCAGCAGTGCAACCGGGACAGAGGGGTCTTCTAACTATGGCTACACCTTC
>TRBJ2-1|-|TRBD2|TRBV27
CATSGAYNEQFF
TGTGCCACTAGCGGGGCCTACAATGAGCAGTTCTTC
>TRBJ1-2|-|-|TRBV12-3/TRBV12-4
CASSLDPGLANGYTF
TGTGCCAGCAGTTTAGACCCGGGACTCGCAAACGGCTACACCTTC
>TRBJ2-3|few|-|TRBV9
CASSVVPSGTDTQYF
TGTGCCAGCAGCGTAGTACCCAGCGGTACAGATACGCAGTATTTT
>TRBJ2-7|few|-|TRBV20-1
CSARDRHEQYF
TGCAGTGCTAGAGATAGGCACGAGCAGTACTTC
>TRBJ2-7|-|TRBD1|TRBV10-3
CATRDSLGYEQYF
TGTGCCACCAGGGACAGCCTGGGATACGAGCAGTACTTC
>TRBJ1-6|many|-|TRBV28
CASSLLGGTYNSPLHF
TGTGCCAGCAGTTTATTAGGTGGTACCTATAATTCACCCCTCCACTTT
>TRBJ1-1|-|TRBD1|TRBV10-3
CAISEKGGVNTEAFF
TGTGCCATCAGTGAAAAAGGGGGCGTGAACACTGAAGCTTTCTTT
>TRBJ2-1|few|-|TRBV4-3
CASSTGRVISYNEQFF
TGCGCCAGCAGCACGGGGCGGGTCATCTCCTACAATGAGCAGTTCTTC
>TRBJ2-7|many|-|TRBV4-2
CASSQSGLVYEQYF
TGTGCCAGCAGCCAGTCTGGACTGGTCTACGAGCAGTACTTC
>TRBJ2-3|many|TRBD2|TRBV3-1
CASSQEYGLAGDTQYF
TGTGCCAGCAGCCAAGAGTACGGACTAGCGGGGGATACGCAGTATTTT
>TRBJ1-1|-|-|TRBV29-1
CSVETAGVRNTEAFF
TGCAGCGTTGAGACCGCAGGGGTGCGGAACACTGAAGCTTTCTTT
>TRBJ2-7|-|TRBD2|TRBV12-3/TRBV12-4
CASSLSSSGGQQYF
TGTGCCAGCAGTTTGTCGAGTAGCGGGGGCCAGCAGTACTTC
>TRBJ1-5|-|TRBD1|TRBV19
CASTARTGRVRVDGNQPQHF
TGTGCCAGTACCGCGAGGACAGGGCGGGTGCGAGTAGATGGCAATCAGCCCCAGCATTTT
>TRBJ1-6|-|-|TRBV4-2
CASSQVYAGDSYNSPLHF
TGTGCCAGCAGCCAAGTGTACGCAGGGGACTCCTATAATTCACCCCTCCACTTT
>TRBJ1-5|-|-|TRBV4-2
CASSQGGREGNQPQHF
TGTGCCAGCAGCCAAGGAGGCAGGGAAGGGAATCAGCCCCAGCATTTT
>TRBJ1-5|-|-|TRBV6-6
CASSNRQLNQPQHF
TGTGCCAGCAGTAACCGACAGCTGAATCAGCCCCAGCATTTT
>TRBJ2-5|many|-|TRBV2
CASYDGYQETQYF
TGTGCCAGCTACGACGGGTACCAAGAGACCCAGTACTTC